This T cell receptor (beta chain) is from a study of high-grade serous ovarian cancer treatment subgroups. Tumor samples were obtained before definitive surgery or chemotherapy. This table comes from immunoSEQ multiplex PCR, and its TCRdb copy is limited to in-frame clones, with some not included. Of about 4,900 clones listed, roughly 70% were seen once; the top ten hold 9.3%. V was trimmed by 6 bases and J by 5 bases, leaving 11 bases between them. The CDR3 consists of 13 residues. In germline, CDR1 is SGHTA, CDR2 FQGNSA. The receptor was isolated from a human donor with high-grade serous ovarian cancer. J is TRBJ2-1 and V is TRBV7-2; D ambiguous. The sample was tumor tissue. The DNA for the CDR3 is TGTGCCAGCAGAATGGACCGGCACAATGAGCAGTTCTTC. Translating gives CASRMDRHNEQFF.